This T cell receptor (beta chain) was retrieved from a study of T cell repertoires in cytomegalovirus infection. Study as a whole: In public TCR beta signatures, there were indications of both CMV infection and matching HLA type. General observations from the study: Cumulative frequency (of public TCR beta family members) identified carriers of CMV plus the relevant HLA. Ex vivo responses were dominated by HLA-C-restricted CMV-specific TCR beta clonotypes.

The CDR3 runs 12 residues. V lost 4 bases to trimming and J lost 8 bases, with 12 bases between them. The germline gives CDR1 SGDLS, CDR2 YYNGEE. TCRdb itself ran the reads through MiXCR, one entry per CDR3 protein. This sample has 150,000 to 200,000 distinct CDR3 sequences, with 28% found just once. With regard to this clonotype: What it recognizes is unknown.

Sequencing was carried out using PBMCs. The genes are TRBV9 and TRBJ1-2; no clear D gene. This receptor was taken from a human donor in good health (CMV status not recorded). Some clones in this sample may be carry-over from other donors' samples. This CDR3 is CASSLAGQGYTF. CDR3 coding DNA: TGTGCCAGCAGCCTGGCCGGTCAGGGCTACACCTTC. Based on the CDR3 plus reference TRBV9 and TRBJ1-2, the full variable domain is DSGVTQTPKHLITATGQRVTLRCSPRSGDLSVYWYQQSLDQGLQFLIQYYNGEERAKGNILERFSAQQFPDLHSELNLSSLELGDSALYFCASSLAGQGYTFGSGTRLTVV.